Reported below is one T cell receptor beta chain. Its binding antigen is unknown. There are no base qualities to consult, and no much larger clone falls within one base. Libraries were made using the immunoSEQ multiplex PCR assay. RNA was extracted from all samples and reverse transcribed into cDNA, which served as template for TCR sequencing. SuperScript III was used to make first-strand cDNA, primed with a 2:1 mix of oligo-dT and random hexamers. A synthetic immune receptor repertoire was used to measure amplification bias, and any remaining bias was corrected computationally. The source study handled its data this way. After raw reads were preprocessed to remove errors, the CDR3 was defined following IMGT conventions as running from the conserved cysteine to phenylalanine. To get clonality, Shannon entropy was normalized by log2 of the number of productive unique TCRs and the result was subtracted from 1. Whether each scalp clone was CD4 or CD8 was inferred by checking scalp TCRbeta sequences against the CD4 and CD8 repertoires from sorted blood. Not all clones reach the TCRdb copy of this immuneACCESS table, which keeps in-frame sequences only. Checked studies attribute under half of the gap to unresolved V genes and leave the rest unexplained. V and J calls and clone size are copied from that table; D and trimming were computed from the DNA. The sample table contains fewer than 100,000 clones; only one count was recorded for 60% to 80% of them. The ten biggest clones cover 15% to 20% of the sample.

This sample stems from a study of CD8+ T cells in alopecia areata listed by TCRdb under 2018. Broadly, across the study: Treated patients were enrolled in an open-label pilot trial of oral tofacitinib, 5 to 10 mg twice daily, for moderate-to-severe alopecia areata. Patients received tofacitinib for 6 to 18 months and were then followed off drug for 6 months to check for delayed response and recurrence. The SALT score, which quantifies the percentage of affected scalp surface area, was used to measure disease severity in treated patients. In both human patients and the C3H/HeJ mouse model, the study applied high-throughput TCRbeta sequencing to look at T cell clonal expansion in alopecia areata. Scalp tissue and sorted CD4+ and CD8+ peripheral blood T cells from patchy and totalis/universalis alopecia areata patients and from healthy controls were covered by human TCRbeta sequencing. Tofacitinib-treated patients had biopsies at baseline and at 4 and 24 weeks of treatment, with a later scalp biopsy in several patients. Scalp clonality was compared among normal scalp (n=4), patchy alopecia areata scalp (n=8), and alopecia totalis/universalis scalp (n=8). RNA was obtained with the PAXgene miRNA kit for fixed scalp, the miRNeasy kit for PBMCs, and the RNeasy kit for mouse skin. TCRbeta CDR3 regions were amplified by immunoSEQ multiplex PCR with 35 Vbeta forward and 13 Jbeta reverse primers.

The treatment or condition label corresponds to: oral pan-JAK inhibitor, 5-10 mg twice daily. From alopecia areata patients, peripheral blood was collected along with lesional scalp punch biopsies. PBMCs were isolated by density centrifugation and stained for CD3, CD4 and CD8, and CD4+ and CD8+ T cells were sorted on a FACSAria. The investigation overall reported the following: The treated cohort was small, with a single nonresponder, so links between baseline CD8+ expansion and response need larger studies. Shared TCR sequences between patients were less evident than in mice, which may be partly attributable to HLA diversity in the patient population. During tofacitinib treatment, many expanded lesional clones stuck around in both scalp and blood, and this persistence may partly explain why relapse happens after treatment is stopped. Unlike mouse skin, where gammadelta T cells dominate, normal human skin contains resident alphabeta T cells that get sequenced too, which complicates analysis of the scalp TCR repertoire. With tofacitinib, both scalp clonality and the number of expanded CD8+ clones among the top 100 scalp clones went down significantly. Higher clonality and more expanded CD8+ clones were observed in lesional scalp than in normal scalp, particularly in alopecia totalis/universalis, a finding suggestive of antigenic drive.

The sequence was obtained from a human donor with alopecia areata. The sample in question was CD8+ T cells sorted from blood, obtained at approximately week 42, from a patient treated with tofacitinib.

The nucleotide sequence is given as TGTGCCAGCAGTTACCTCGGGGGGGGGAACACTGAAGCTTTCTTT. Translated, this gives CASSYLGGGNTEAFF. The rearranged chain carries TRBV6-5 and TRBJ1-1; a tentative D match to TRBD1 spans 5 bases. V lost 2 bases and J lost 1 base; the stretch between them is 11 bases long. Sequences MNHEY (CDR1) and SVGAGI (CDR2) are obtained from the germline V gene. The CDR3 starts with the cysteine, ends with the phenylalanine, and has 15 residues. The DNA shown is the 45-base CDR3, in frame from base 1.